The 2 T cell receptor beta chains in this list originate from one sample, sequenced in a study of CD8+ T cells in alopecia areata listed by TCRdb under 2018. The receptor library was made with the immunoSEQ multiplex PCR assay. To provide template for TCR sequencing, every sample had RNA extracted and reverse transcribed into cDNA. The clones in this table, taken by TCRdb from immuneACCESS, are in-frame only. Not every clone is retained; where verified, under half of the shortfall comes from an unresolved V gene, and the cause of the rest is unknown. The sample contains over 150,000 clones, roughly 62% of them found a single time. 10% to 15% of the sample is in the top ten clones. What the time point label conveys for this sample: about 25 weeks on oral tofacitinib. The meaning of the sample's treatment or condition label: oral pan-JAK inhibitor, 5-10 mg twice daily. The input for sequencing was CD8+ T cells sorted from blood, taken at week 24, from a patient treated with tofacitinib. The receptors were sampled from a human donor with alopecia areata.

The rearrangement joins TRBV27 to TRBJ1-6, with D perhaps matching TRBD1 (5 bases). CDR3 length: 15 amino acids. Trimming took off 6 bases at V and 7 bases at J, with 16 bases between the two ends. Germline V CDR1 and CDR2: MNHEY, SMNVEV (reference sequence). The CDR3 sequence is CASRLRQKRNSPLHF. Written as DNA, the CDR3 is TGTGCCAGCAGACTAAGACAGAAAAGGAATTCACCCCTCCACTTT.

This clone was counted only a few times. The chain carries TRBV5-6 and TRBJ2-7, with unresolved D. The CDR3 runs 12 residues. V shed 2 bases and J shed 2 bases, with 5 bases lying between them. Germline V gene lookup returns CDR1 SGHDT and CDR2 YYEEEE. The CDR3 loop reads CASSLLTYEQYF. In DNA form, the CDR3 reads TGTGCCAGCAGCTTACTGACCTACGAGCAGTACTTC.